What follows is one TCR beta chain and its context. The target antigen is unknown. Sequencing was preceded by expansion of antigen-specific CD4+ T cells with viral peptide pools in the ViraFEST assay. After roughly 10 days in culture, the CD4+ T cells were isolated. All study participants received two doses of BNT162b2 or mRNA-1273 vaccine. The data belong to a study of vaccination effects on CD4 cells after COVID-19. The CDR3 spans 14 residues. CDR1 is MNHNY, CDR2 SVGAGI, per germline (reference sequence). Trimming removed 5 bases at V and 0 bases at J, with 10 bases between. The repertoire was sequenced with immunoSEQ multiplex PCR; TCRdb's copy has only in-frame clones and lacks some. The sample lists around 65,000 clones, around 78% occurring once.

This receptor was obtained from a human donor who received a COVID-19 vaccine. Sequenced material: CD4+ T cells from PBMCs cultured with HCoV-229E spike peptides, taken after COVID-19 vaccination. The chain links TRBV6-6 to TRBJ1-2; D may be TRBD1 (5 bases). In nucleotides, the CDR3 is TGTGCCAGCAGTATAACAGGAGCTAACTATGGCTACACCTTC. Amino acid sequence: CASSITGANYGYTF.